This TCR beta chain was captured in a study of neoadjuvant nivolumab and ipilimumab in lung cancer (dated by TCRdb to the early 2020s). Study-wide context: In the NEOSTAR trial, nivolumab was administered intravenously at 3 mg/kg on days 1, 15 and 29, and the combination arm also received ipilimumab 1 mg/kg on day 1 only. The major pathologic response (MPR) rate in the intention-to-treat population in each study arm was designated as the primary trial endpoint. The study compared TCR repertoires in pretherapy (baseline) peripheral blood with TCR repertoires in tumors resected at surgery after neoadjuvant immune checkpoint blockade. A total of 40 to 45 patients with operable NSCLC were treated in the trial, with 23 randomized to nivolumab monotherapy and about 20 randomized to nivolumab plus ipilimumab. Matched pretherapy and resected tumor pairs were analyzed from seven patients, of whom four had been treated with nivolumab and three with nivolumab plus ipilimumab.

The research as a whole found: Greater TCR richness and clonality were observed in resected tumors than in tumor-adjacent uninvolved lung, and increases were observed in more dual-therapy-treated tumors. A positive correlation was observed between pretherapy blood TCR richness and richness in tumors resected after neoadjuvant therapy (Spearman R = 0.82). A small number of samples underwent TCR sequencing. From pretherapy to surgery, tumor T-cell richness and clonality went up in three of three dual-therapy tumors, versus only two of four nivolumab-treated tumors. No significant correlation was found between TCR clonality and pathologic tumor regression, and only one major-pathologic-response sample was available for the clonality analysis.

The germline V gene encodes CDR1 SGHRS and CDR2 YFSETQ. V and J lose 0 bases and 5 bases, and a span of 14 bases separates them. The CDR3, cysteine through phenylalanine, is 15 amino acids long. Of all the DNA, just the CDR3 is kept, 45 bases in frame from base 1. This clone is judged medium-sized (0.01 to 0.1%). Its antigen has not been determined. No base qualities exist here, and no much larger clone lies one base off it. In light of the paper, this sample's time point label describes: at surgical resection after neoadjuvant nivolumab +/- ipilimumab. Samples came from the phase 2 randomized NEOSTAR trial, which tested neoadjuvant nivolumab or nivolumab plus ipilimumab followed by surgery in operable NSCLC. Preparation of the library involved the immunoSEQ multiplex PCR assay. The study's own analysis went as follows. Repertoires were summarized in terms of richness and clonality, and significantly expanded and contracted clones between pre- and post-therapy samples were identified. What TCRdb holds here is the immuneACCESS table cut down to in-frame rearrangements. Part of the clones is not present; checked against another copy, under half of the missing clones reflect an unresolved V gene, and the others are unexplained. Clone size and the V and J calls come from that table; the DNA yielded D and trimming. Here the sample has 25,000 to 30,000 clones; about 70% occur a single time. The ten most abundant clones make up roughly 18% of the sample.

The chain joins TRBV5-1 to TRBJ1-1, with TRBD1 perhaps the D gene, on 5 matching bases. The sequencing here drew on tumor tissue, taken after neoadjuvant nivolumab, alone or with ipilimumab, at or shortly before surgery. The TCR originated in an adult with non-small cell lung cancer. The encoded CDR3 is CASSLDATARTEAFF. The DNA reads TGCGCCAGCAGCTTGGACGCGACAGCCAGGACTGAAGCTTTCTTT.